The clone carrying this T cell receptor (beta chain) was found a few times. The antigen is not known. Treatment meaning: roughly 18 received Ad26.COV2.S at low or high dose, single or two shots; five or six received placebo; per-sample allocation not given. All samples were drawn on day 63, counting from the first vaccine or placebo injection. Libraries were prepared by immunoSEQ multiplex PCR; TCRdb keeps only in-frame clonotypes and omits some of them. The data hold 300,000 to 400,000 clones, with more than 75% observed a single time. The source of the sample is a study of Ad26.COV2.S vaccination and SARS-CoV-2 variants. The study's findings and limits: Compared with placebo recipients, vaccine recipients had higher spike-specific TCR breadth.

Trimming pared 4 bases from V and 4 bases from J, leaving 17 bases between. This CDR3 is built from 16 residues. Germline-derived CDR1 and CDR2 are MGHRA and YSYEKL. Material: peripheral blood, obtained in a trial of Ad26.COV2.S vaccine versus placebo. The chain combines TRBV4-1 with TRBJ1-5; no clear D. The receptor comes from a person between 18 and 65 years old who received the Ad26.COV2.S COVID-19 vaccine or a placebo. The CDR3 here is CASSPIRENLNQPQHF. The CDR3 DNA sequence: TGCGCCAGCAGCCCCATCCGGGAAAACCTAAATCAGCCCCAGCATTTT.